This entry lists 30 T cell receptor beta chains sequenced from one sample in a study of blood T cell repertoires in COVID-19. Assay: immunoSEQ multiplex PCR; the TCRdb copy retains only in-frame clones and omits some. The table lists 9,500 to 11,000 clones, 75% to 90% of them singletons, with under 6% in the top ten. The sequenced sample consisted of peripheral blood. These receptor sequences come from a human donor in a cohort sampled during active COVID-19.

The chain is built from TRBV19 and TRBJ2-3; 8 nucleotides match TRBD1. This CDR3 region has 14 residues. The germline V gene has CDR1 LNHDA and CDR2 SQIVND (reference sequence). Trimming took 3 bases from V and 10 from J; bases not matched to a gene: 9. CDR3 in amino acids: CASSIRQGATAQYF. In nucleotides, the CDR3 is TGTGCCAGTAGTATCCGGCAGGGGGCGACTGCGCAGTATTTT.

This rearrangement joins TRBV29-1 to TRBJ2-7, with a tentative D call TRBD1 (5 bases). Per germline, CDR1 SQVTM and CDR2 ANQGSEA. CDR3 size: 18 residues. Trimming left V 5 bases short and J 0 bases short, with 26 bases between. CDR3 in amino acids: CSVRSVIVGVPSSYEQYF. The DNA for the CDR3 is TGCAGCGTTCGATCGGTAATCGTAGGGGTTCCCAGCTCCTACGAGCAGTACTTC.

The rearrangement joins TRBV7-3 to TRBJ2-1, with TRBD2 matching over 7 bases. The trim removed 1 base at V and 12 bases at J, leaving 9 bases unmatched. The germline gives CDR1 SGHTA, CDR2 FQGTGA. The CDR3 loop spans 14 amino acids. The CDR3 bases are TGTGCCAGCAGCTTAAGTCATCGCGGGAGTGGGCAGTTCTTC. Amino acids: CASSLSHRGSGQFF.

The CDR3 region has the DNA TGTGCCAGCTCACGGACTAGCGGGAGGAGGAATGAGCAGTTCTTC. It specifies CASSRTSGRRNEQFF. The chain has TRBV18 and TRBJ2-1, with 14 bases lining up with TRBD2. The V and J ends lost 4 bases and 7 bases, in that order; junction bases with no gene match: 3. The CDR3 has 15 amino acids. Germline V gene sequence: CDR1 KGHSH, CDR2 LQKENI.

The V gene is TRBV30, the J gene TRBJ1-2; TRBD1 aligns across 8 bases. V shed 4 bases and J 8 bases; nucleotides not matched to a gene: 6. CDR1 and CDR2 from the germline V gene are GTSNPN and SVGIG (reference sequence). This CDR3 contains 12 residues. Written as DNA, the CDR3 is TGTGCCTGGACCACGACAGGGGTAGGCTACACCTTC. Residues: CAWTTTGVGYTF.

The rearrangement joins TRBV5-6 to TRBJ2-5; D is unresolved. The V end lost 4 bases, the J end lost 5 bases, and 9 bases lay between the germline ends. The CDR3 consists of 12 residues. Germline lookup yields CDR1 SGHDT and CDR2 YYEEEE. CDR3 residues: CASSIRVETQYF. The CDR3 DNA reads TGTGCCAGCAGCATACGCGTGGAGACCCAGTACTTC.

The chain recombines TRBV11-2 with TRBJ2-1; D is perhaps TRBD1 (6 bases). The germline V gene encodes CDR1 SGHAT and CDR2 FQNNGV. The CDR3 is made up of 14 amino acids. V shed 4 bases and J shed 7 bases, with 14 bases lying between them. CDR3 loop: CASSWAGARNEQFF. DNA for the CDR3: TGTGCCAGCAGCTGGGCAGGGGCGCGGAATGAGCAGTTCTTC.

Only one count was recorded for this clone. V is TRBV11-2 and J is TRBJ2-2, with TRBD1 matching 7 bases. Germline loops: CDR1 SGHAT, CDR2 FQNNGV. The CDR3 spans 16 residues. Losses at the gene ends were 1 base for V and 0 bases for J; bases not matched to a gene: 2. CDR3 coding DNA: TGTGCCAGCAGCTTAGTGGGGACAGCGAACACCGGGGAGCTGTTTTTT. It is translated as CASSLVGTANTGELFF.

This chain connects TRBV28 to TRBJ2-7, with D maybe TRBD2 (6 bases). CDR3 length equals 13 residues. CDR1 and CDR2 (germline): MDHEN, SYDVKM. V was clipped by 5 bases and J by 1 base, with 9 bases between them. The CDR3: CASSPGTSYEQYF. The CDR3 DNA sequence: TGTGCCAGCAGTCCCGGGACTTCCTACGAGCAGTACTTC. The entire variable domain, with the rest obtained from reference TRBV28 and TRBJ2-7, is as follows: DVKVTQSSRYLVKRTGEKVFLECVQDMDHENMFWYRQDPGLGLRLIYFSYDVKMKEKGDIPEGYSVSREKKERFSLILESASTNQTSMYLCASSPGTSYEQYFGPGTRLTVT.

The chain has TRBV27 and TRBJ2-1; 9 positions match TRBD2. The CDR3 extends over 17 amino acids. Losses at the gene ends were 5 bases for V and 9 bases for J; bases not matched to a gene: 17. Germline CDR1 reads MNHEY; CDR2 reads SMNVEV (reference sequence). CDR3 coding DNA: TGTGCCAGCAGTATCCTTTTTGCGGGAGGGCCCCTTGGTGAGCAGTTCTTC. It yields the protein CASSILFAGGPLGEQFF.

The chain has TRBV18 and TRBJ1-1, with TRBD1 matching 7 bases. Per the germline V gene, CDR1 is KGHSH and CDR2 is LQKENI. The CDR3 loop spans 16 amino acids. V trimming: 4 bases; J trimming: 5 bases; junction bases outside the gene matches: 13. The CDR3, as DNA: TGTGCCAGCTCACGGCCCCCCAGGGGGGTATGGACTGAAGCTTTCTTT. Translation: CASSRPPRGVWTEAFF.

The CDR3 DNA is TGTGCCAGCAGCCCGAACGGAGGGGTGGGCGAGCAGTACTTC. Amino acids: CASSPNGGVGEQYF. This chain uses TRBV6-2 or TRBV6-3 with TRBJ2-7; D is possibly TRBD2 (6 bases). The germline V gene encodes CDR1 MNHEY and CDR2 SVGEGT. V lost 6 bases, J lost 6 bases, and 18 bases lay in between. The CDR3 spans 14 residues.

This clone was seen once. The chain uses TRBV7-8 and TRBJ1-4; perhaps TRBD1 as D (6 bases). The CDR3 has 14 amino acids. V lost 5 bases and J 0 bases, leaving 7 bases between the germline ends. Germline-derived CDR1 and CDR2 are SGHVS and FQNEAQ. CDR3 in DNA: TGTGCCAGCAGCCGGACAGCAACTAATGAAAAACTGTTTTTT. It specifies CASSRTATNEKLFF.

V is TRBV6-5 and J is TRBJ2-3, with a tentative D call TRBD2 (6 bases). CDR1 is MNHEY and CDR2 is SVGAGI in the germline V gene. Trimming stripped 9 bases from V and 4 bases from J, with 17 bases between. The CDR3 runs to 14 residues. DNA for the CDR3: TGTGCCAGTGGGCGGGGAGGACGATCAGATACGCAGTATTTT. This translates into CASGRGGRSDTQYF.

V gene TRBV27 combines with J gene TRBJ2-7; possibly TRBD1 for D (6 bases). In germline, CDR1 is MNHEY, CDR2 SMNVEV (reference sequence). The CDR3 consists of 15 residues. V was clipped by 6 bases and J by 3 bases, with 18 bases between them. The CDR3 nucleotides are TGTGCCAGCAGCGCTACTCCAGGGGCCCGCTACGAGCAGTACTTC. Encoded protein: CASSATPGARYEQYF.

CDR3 DNA: TGTGCCAGTAGTCCCCCGGGGACTAGCGGGAGAAGGCTAGAGACCCAGTACTTC. Its protein is CASSPPGTSGRRLETQYF. The chain has TRBV19 and TRBJ2-5, with TRBD2 matching 14 bases. The J segment lost 4 bases and the V segment lost 5 bases, leaving 12 bases of the junction unmatched. The V gene's germline CDR1 is LNHDA and CDR2 SQIVND (reference sequence). The CDR3 contains 18 residues.

CDR3 coding DNA: TGCAGCGTTGGGACAGGGGATGAAAAACTGTTTTTT. Amino acid sequence: CSVGTGDEKLFF. This chain links TRBV29-1 with TRBJ1-4, with 9 bases matching TRBD1. Germline V gene sequence: CDR1 SQVTM, CDR2 ANQGSEA. V trimming: 4 bases; J trimming: 6 bases; junction bases outside the gene matches: 0. The CDR3 extends over 12 amino acids.

The gene calls are TRBV25-1 and TRBJ1-4; the D is unclear. V was pared by 1 base and J by 8 bases, with 11 bases between. The CDR3 has 14 residues. Germline V CDR1 and CDR2: MGHDK, SYGVNS. CDR3 in amino acids: CASSELEDGEKLFF. CDR3 coding DNA: TGTGCCAGCAGTGAATTAGAGGATGGCGAAAAACTGTTTTTT. Combining the CDR3 with reference TRBV25-1 and TRBJ1-4 gives the whole variable domain EADIYQTPRYLVIGTGKKITLECSQTMGHDKMYWYQQDPGMELHLIHYSYGVNSTEKGDLSSESTVSRIRTEHFPLTLESARPSHTSQYLCASSELEDGEKLFFGSGTQLSVL.

The chain carries TRBV30 and TRBJ2-5; 9 bases fit TRBD2. Germline lookup yields CDR1 GTSNPN and CDR2 SVGIG (reference sequence). With 2 bases clipped from V and 4 bases from J, the junction kept 17 bases outside the gene matches. The CDR3 consists of 18 residues. The DNA of the CDR3 is TGTGCCTGGAGTTTAATGCGTAGCGGGAGCCCTCTTAGAGAGACCCAGTACTTC. Residues: CAWSLMRSGSPLRETQYF.

The V call is TRBV7-2, the J call TRBJ2-7; tentatively, D is TRBD2 (6 bases). This CDR3 is 16 amino acids long. The germline CDR1 and CDR2 sequences are SGHTA and FQGNSA. The germline V and J ends were trimmed by 5 bases and 0 bases, with 17 bases remaining between them. The CDR3: CASSPTRDSSSYEQYF. DNA of the CDR3: TGTGCCAGCAGCCCAACGCGGGACTCTAGCTCCTACGAGCAGTACTTC.

V is TRBV6-2 or TRBV6-3 and J is TRBJ1-1; TRBD1 matches at 9 bases. Germline CDR1 and CDR2: MNHEY and SVGEGT. The J segment lost 1 base and the V segment lost 2 bases, leaving 2 bases of the junction unmatched. The CDR3 length is 15 residues. CDR3 in DNA: TGTGCCAGCAGTTACAGGACAGGGGAGAACACTGAAGCTTTCTTT. Amino acid sequence: CASSYRTGENTEAFF.

The CDR3 bases are TGTGCCAGCAGCTTCGACAGAAACAATCAGCCCCAGCATTTT. Residues: CASSFDRNNQPQHF. The chain combines TRBV7-8 with TRBJ1-5, with a tentative D call TRBD1 (5 bases). The CDR3 consists of 14 residues. Germline CDR1 SGHVS, CDR2 FQNEAQ. Trimming left V 3 bases short and J 3 bases short, with 9 bases between. Full variable domain (outside the CDR3, taken from reference TRBV7-8 and TRBJ1-5): GAGVSQSPRYKVAKRGQDVALRCDPISGHVSLFWYQQALGQGPEFLTYFQNEAQLDKSGLPSDRFFAERPEGSVSTLKIQRTQQEDSAVYLCASSFDRNNQPQHFGDGTRLSIL.

The chain links TRBV19 to TRBJ2-3; TRBD1 aligns across 7 bases. Germline trimming cut 6 bases from V and 2 bases from J; bases unmatched to any gene: 8. The CDR3 runs to 15 residues. The germline gives CDR1 LNHDA, CDR2 SQIVND (reference sequence). CDR3 sequence: CASSSTGVYTDTQYF. The CDR3 DNA is TGTGCCAGTAGCAGTACAGGGGTCTACACAGATACGCAGTATTTT.

The CDR3 region is CASSYRQGLATNEKLFF. The CDR3 coding sequence is TGTGCCAGCAGTTATCGACAGGGACTTGCAACTAATGAAAAACTGTTTTTT. The V call is TRBV7-9, the J call TRBJ1-4, with TRBD1 matching over 7 bases. The CDR3 runs to 17 residues. After removal of 6 bases from V and 0 bases from J, the junction contained 10 bases not matched to a gene. Germline V CDR1 and CDR2: SEHNR, FQNEAQ (reference sequence).

The chain combines TRBV27 with TRBJ1-2; D possibly corresponds to TRBD1 (5 bases). V gave up 4 bases and J gave up 2 bases, with 11 bases separating them. The CDR3 runs to 14 residues. Per the germline V gene, CDR1 is MNHEY and CDR2 is SMNVEV (reference sequence). The CDR3 spells CASSSAGPNYGYTF. DNA of the CDR3: TGTGCCAGCAGTTCGGCGGGACCGAACTATGGCTACACCTTC.

The genes are TRBV7-2 and TRBJ1-2; D might be TRBD1 (5 bases). The germline gives CDR1 SGHTA, CDR2 FQGNSA. The ends were cut back, 1 base at V and 3 bases at J, with 15 bases in the middle. CDR3 length: 16 amino acids. The CDR3 DNA reads TGTGCCAGCAGCTTAGGCGCGGGGGAATGGGACTATGGCTACACCTTC. This gives the protein CASSLGAGEWDYGYTF.

The V call is TRBV7-8, the J call TRBJ2-3, with D tentatively TRBD2 (6 bases). The CDR3 consists of 17 residues. V lost 3 bases, J lost 2 bases, and 18 bases lay in between. CDR1 is SGHVS, CDR2 FQNEAQ, per germline. The CDR3 DNA follows: TGTGCCAGCAGCTTTGGCACCGGAGGGGCTTACACAGATACGCAGTATTTT. Translated, it gives CASSFGTGGAYTDTQYF. The complete variable domain, with remaining parts taken from reference TRBV7-8 and TRBJ2-3, reads GAGVSQSPRYKVAKRGQDVALRCDPISGHVSLFWYQQALGQGPEFLTYFQNEAQLDKSGLPSDRFFAERPEGSVSTLKIQRTQQEDSAVYLCASSFGTGGAYTDTQYFGPGTRLTVL.

The chain recombines TRBV4-2 with TRBJ1-4; D gene ambiguous. The CDR3 is made up of 17 amino acids. Trimming shortened V by 3 bases and J by 1 base, and 15 bases separated the two germline ends. Germline V gene sequence: CDR1 LGHNA, CDR2 YNFKEQ. CDR3 sequence: CASSHTGILLTNEKLFF. Written as DNA, the CDR3 is TGTGCCAGCAGCCACACCGGGATCTTATTAACTAATGAAAAACTGTTTTTT.

This chain joins TRBV20-1 and TRBJ1-6; 8 nucleotides agree with TRBD1. The V gene's germline CDR1 is DFQATT and CDR2 SNEGSKA (reference sequence). The CDR3 totals 17 residues. V was pared by 3 bases and J by 5 bases, with 12 bases of the junction left unmatched. The DNA of the CDR3 is TGCAGTGCTAGTAAGGAGGGGCAGGGGGCAAATAATTCACCCCTCCACTTT. It is translated as CSASKEGQGANNSPLHF.

This rearrangement joins TRBV28 to TRBJ2-7; D is unresolved. The V gene's germline CDR1 is MDHEN and CDR2 SYDVKM. The CDR3 is 12 residues long. The germline V and J ends were trimmed by 4 bases and 2 bases, with 6 bases remaining between them. In DNA, the CDR3 is TGTGCCAGCAGTTCAGGTGCCTACGAGCAGTACTTC. Its protein product is CASSSGAYEQYF.